This T cell receptor beta chain came from a study of PD-1 blockade in mismatch repair-deficient tumors. The TCR-sequenced patients were three responders to pembrolizumab. Profiling relied on immunoSEQ multiplex PCR, and the TCRdb table lists in-frame clones only, not all of them. This table holds about 40,000 clones, 80% to 90% found once. For this clone: No antigen is known for it.

Trimming removed 3 bases from V and 0 bases from J, with 9 bases in between. The length of the CDR3 is 15 residues. CDR1 is LNHDA and CDR2 is SQIVND in the germline V gene (reference sequence). Whole-study results and caveats: Tumor-resident clones, often undetectable pretreatment in blood, expanded then contracted after pembrolizumab.

The chain recombines TRBV19 with TRBJ2-1; D unclear. This sequence was found in an adult with mismatch repair-deficient cancer. The source material was peripheral blood, sampled about 76 weeks after starting pembrolizumab. CDR3 sequence reads: CASSISGSSYNEQFF. The CDR3 coding sequence is TGTGCCAGTAGTATTTCCGGAAGCTCCTACAATGAGCAGTTCTTC.